Presented here are 26 T cell receptor beta chains from one specimen sequenced in a study of cytomegalovirus exposure and HLA in healthy donors. The PCR employed 60 Vbeta primers together with 13 Jbeta primers. TCRdb keeps only in-frame clones here, not all; method: immunoSEQ multiplex PCR. Here the sample spans 110,000 to 150,000 clones, around 73% being singletons. What was sequenced was PBMCs. Every receptor here comes from a human donor in good health.

This clone occurred a few times. The rearrangement joins TRBV5-1 to TRBJ2-4; 9 nucleotides line up with TRBD2. Germline trimming cut 4 bases from V and 8 bases from J; bases unmatched to any gene: 10. Looked up from germline, CDR1 is SGHRS and CDR2 is YFSETQ. CDR3 length: 15 residues. CDR3 bases: TGCGCCAGCAGCCCTCTAGCGGGATTGGTCTACATTCAGTACTTC. Protein sequence: CASSPLAGLVYIQYF.

This clone was picked up a small number of times. The chain couples TRBV21-1 to TRBJ1-2; the table's D call, TRBD1, has no DNA check behind it. TRBV21-1 is listed as a pseudogene. The CDR3 length is 13 residues. For the CDR3, the DNA is TGTGCCAGCAGCACACGGACAGGGATCGACTACACCTTC. It encodes CASSTRTGIDYTF.

V usage is TRBV5-4 and J usage is TRBJ1-6, with D hard to call. The V gene's germline CDR1 is SGHNT and CDR2 YYREEE (reference sequence). This CDR3 is 12 amino acids long. The V and J ends lost 0 bases and 9 bases respectively, with 4 bases between them. CDR3 loop: CASSLDSSPLHF. The CDR3 DNA follows: TGTGCCAGCAGCTTGGACAGTTCACCCCTCCACTTT.

This chain joins TRBV5-1 and TRBJ1-6, with D possibly being TRBD1 (5 bases). This CDR3 is 15 amino acids long. Trimming removed 0 bases from V and 10 bases from J, with 14 bases in between. The germline V gene encodes CDR1 SGHRS and CDR2 YFSETQ. The CDR3 nucleotides are TGCGCCAGCAGCTTGGAGGGCAGGGTCGGGTCACCCCTCCACTTT. It specifies CASSLEGRVGSPLHF.

The gene calls are TRBV9 and TRBJ2-1; 9 bases fit TRBD1. V lost 3 bases, J lost 7 bases, and 5 bases stayed unmatched. The germline CDR1 and CDR2 sequences are SGDLS and YYNGEE. The CDR3 is 14 residues long. The CDR3 loop is CASSGGQGRNEQFF. As DNA, the CDR3 is TGTGCCAGCAGCGGGGGACAGGGACGAAATGAGCAGTTCTTC.

This clone has more than one count but fewer than ten. The chain combines TRBV18 with TRBJ2-4, with D unresolved. CDR1 is KGHSH and CDR2 is LQKENI in the germline V gene. V was trimmed by 6 bases and J by 5 bases, leaving 14 bases between them. CDR3 size: 14 residues. The CDR3 nucleotides are TGTGCCAGCTCCCCAAATTTGTCTGAAAACATTCAGTACTTC. Translating it yields CASSPNLSENIQYF.

The rearrangement uses TRBV29-1 and TRBJ2-5, with a weak D call TRBD2 (5 bases). Trimming removed 5 bases from V and 4 bases from J, with 8 bases in between. The CDR3 spans 11 residues. CDR1 is SQVTM and CDR2 is ANQGSEA in the germline V gene. This CDR3 reads CSVSAAETQYF. CDR3 bases: TGCAGCGTTTCAGCGGCAGAGACCCAGTACTTC.

The chain has TRBV12-5 and TRBJ2-1; TRBD2 matches 11 bases. The CDR3 spans 19 residues. Germline CDR1 and CDR2: LGHNT and FRNRAP. Unmatched junction bases numbered 12, after V lost 0 bases and J lost 5 bases. The CDR3 DNA sequence: TGTGCTAGTGGTTTGGTAATTAGCGGGAGGGCCGGTTGGAACAATGAGCAGTTCTTC. It codes for CASGLVISGRAGWNNEQFF.

In DNA, the CDR3 is TGTGCCAGCATCCACCCGGGCGAGCAGTACTTC. It specifies CASIHPGEQYF. This chain uses TRBV2 with TRBJ2-7; D gene uncertain. This CDR3 spans 11 amino acids. Germline V CDR1 and CDR2: SNHLY, FYNNEI. V was clipped by 7 bases and J by 6 bases, with 10 bases between them.

This rearrangement joins TRBV10-3 to TRBJ2-7; possible D gene TRBD2, 5 bases. The CDR3 contains 14 residues. With 0 bases removed from V and 5 bases from J, the gap between germline ends came to 11 bases. In germline, CDR1 is ENHRY, CDR2 SYGVKD. The chain's CDR3 is CAISESRGSDEQYF. The CDR3 DNA follows: TGTGCCATCAGTGAGTCGAGAGGGAGCGACGAGCAGTACTTC.

The V call is TRBV2, the J call TRBJ1-2, with D possibly being TRBD1 (6 bases). CDR1 is SNHLY and CDR2 is FYNNEI in the germline V gene. This CDR3 is 12 amino acids long. V was pared by 10 bases and J by 3 bases, with 12 bases between. CDR3 coding DNA: TGTGCCACCCGGACAGACGACTATGGCTACACCTTC. The encoded protein is CATRTDDYGYTF.

V and J are TRBV18 and TRBJ2-1; 8 nucleotides align to TRBD1. V was clipped by 3 bases and J by 8 bases; unmatched bases: 6. This CDR3 has 14 amino acids. CDR1 and CDR2 from the germline V gene are KGHSH and LQKENI. The CDR3 nucleotides read TGTGCCAGCTCACCGGACAGGGTAGTCTATGAGCAGTTCTTC. It codes for CASSPDRVVYEQFF.

The chain employs TRBV5-1 and TRBJ2-4; TRBD1 agrees at 7 bases. With 1 base clipped from V and 8 bases from J, the junction kept 9 bases outside the gene matches. The CDR3 is 15 amino acids. The germline V gene encodes CDR1 SGHRS and CDR2 YFSETQ. CDR3 nucleotide sequence: TGCGCCAGCAGCTTGCCGCAGGGGGATCGGGACATTCAGTACTTC. Residues: CASSLPQGDRDIQYF.

The J gene is TRBJ1-2, the V gene TRBV10-3; TRBD1 matches 7 bases. With V trimmed by 9 bases and J by 5 bases, 9 bases remained unmatched. The CDR3 extends over 13 amino acids. Germline CDR1 and CDR2: ENHRY and SYGVKD. CDR3: CAIGAGQQYGYTF. CDR3 nucleotide sequence: TGTGCCATAGGGGCGGGACAGCAGTATGGCTACACCTTC.

The CDR3: CASSQDPSGGNTGELFF. The DNA for the CDR3 is TGTGCCAGCAGCCAAGATCCTTCCGGGGGTAACACCGGGGAGCTGTTTTTT. The gene calls are TRBV4-2 and TRBJ2-2, with D maybe TRBD2 (6 bases). The germline V gene has CDR1 LGHNA and CDR2 YNFKEQ. The CDR3 totals 17 residues. Trimming took off 0 bases at V and 2 bases at J, with 13 bases between the two ends.

This rearrangement joins TRBV2 to TRBJ2-2; 7 bases match TRBD1. The germline CDR1 and CDR2 sequences are SNHLY and FYNNEI. This CDR3 spans 15 amino acids. J was trimmed by 7 bases and V by 6 bases; bases with no gene match: 11. The CDR3 loop is CASSALQGQNGELFF. CDR3 DNA: TGTGCCAGCAGCGCGCTACAGGGGCAGAACGGGGAGCTGTTTTTT.

The chain combines TRBV2 with TRBJ2-1, with a weak D call TRBD2 (5 bases). Trimming removed 6 bases from V and 6 bases from J, with 15 bases in between. The CDR3 length is 14 residues. From germline, CDR1 is SNHLY and CDR2 FYNNEI. The CDR3 DNA reads TGTGCCAGCAGGATAGAGGGCGTTAGCAATGAGCAGTTCTTC. Amino acid sequence: CASRIEGVSNEQFF.

The chain uses TRBV5-1 and TRBJ1-2; 7 positions match TRBD1. V was pared by 4 bases and J by 11 bases, with 11 bases of the junction left unmatched. The CDR3 extends over 13 amino acids. Germline V gives CDR1 SGHRS, CDR2 YFSETQ. This chain's CDR3 is CASSQPGQCFYTF. The CDR3, as DNA: TGCGCCAGCAGCCAACCGGGACAGTGTTTTTACACCTTC.

A word on this clone: This sample includes further DNA sequences coding for the same CDR3. This chain links TRBV19 with TRBJ2-2; 8 nucleotides align to TRBD1. Germline assignment: CDR1 LNHDA and CDR2 SQIVND (reference sequence). Trimming at V came to 3 bases and at J to 6 bases, leaving 3 bases not matched to a gene. This CDR3 contains 14 residues. The CDR3 protein is CASSIDRGSGELFF. As DNA, the CDR3 is TGTGCCAGTAGTATCGACAGGGGATCCGGGGAGCTGTTTTTT.

The DNA for the CDR3 is TGTGCCACCAGCTACCGGCGGGGAAGCAATCAGCCCCAGCATTTT. It encodes CATSYRRGSNQPQHF. V usage is TRBV15 and J usage is TRBJ1-5; no clear D. Germline V CDR1 and CDR2: LNHNV, YYDKDF (reference sequence). This CDR3 has 15 residues. The germline V and J ends were trimmed by 5 bases and 1 base, with 12 bases remaining between them.

The sample holds a few counts of this clone. The chain has TRBV7-9 and TRBJ1-4, with D possibly TRBD1 on 5 matching bases. CDR3 length: 15 amino acids. In germline, CDR1 is SEHNR, CDR2 FQNEAQ (reference sequence). Trimming took off 4 bases at V and 8 bases at J, with 17 bases between the two ends. CDR3 nucleotides: TGTGCCAGCAGCTATGGGACTCCGGCGTTGGAAAAACTGTTTTTT. Residues: CASSYGTPALEKLFF.

This chain connects TRBV7-9 to TRBJ2-6; unclear D gene. CDR1 SEHNR and CDR2 FQNEAQ come from the germline V gene (reference sequence). Trimming left V 5 bases short and J 4 bases short, with 9 bases between. CDR3 length equals 14 residues. CDR3 sequence (DNA): TGTGCCAGCAGCCCACGCGGCGGGGCCAACGTCCTGACTTTC. Its protein is CASSPRGGANVLTF.

The rearrangement joins TRBV2 to TRBJ2-5, with TRBD2 matching 7 bases. Germline V gene lookup returns CDR1 SNHLY and CDR2 FYNNEI. The CDR3 runs to 16 residues. J gave up 3 bases and V 7 bases, and 14 bases lay outside the gene matches. The DNA for the CDR3 is TGTGCCAGCACCAGATGGACTAGAGTATGGGAAGAGACCCAGTACTTC. Translating it yields CASTRWTRVWEETQYF. The complete variable domain, with remaining parts taken from reference TRBV2 and TRBJ2-5, reads EPEVTQTPSHQVTQMGQEVILRCVPISNHLYFYWYRQILGQKVEFLVSFYNNEISEKSEIFDDQFSVERPDGSNFTLKIRSTKLEDSAMYFCASTRWTRVWEETQYFGPGTRLLVL.

CDR3 amino acids: CASSSRTSGTIQYF. In DNA form, the CDR3 reads TGTGCCAGCAGCTCAAGGACTAGCGGGACCATTCAGTACTTC. The chain employs TRBV7-9 and TRBJ2-4; TRBD2 aligns across 12 bases. The germline V gene encodes CDR1 SEHNR and CDR2 FQNEAQ (reference sequence). This CDR3 has 14 amino acids. Trimming took 4 bases from V and 9 from J; bases not matched to a gene: 4. Drawing the rest from reference TRBV7-9 and TRBJ2-4, the complete variable domain is DTGVSQNPRHKITKRGQNVTFRCDPISEHNRLYWYRQTLGQGPEFLTYFQNEAQLEKSRLLSDRFSAERPKGSFSTLEIQRTEQGDSAMYLCASSSRTSGTIQYFGAGTRLSVL.

This sequence joins TRBV7-2 and TRBJ1-6; possible D gene TRBD1, 5 bases. The CDR3 is made up of 14 amino acids. The germline V and J ends were trimmed by 1 base and 9 bases, with 10 bases remaining between them. In germline, CDR1 is SGHTA, CDR2 FQGNSA. The DNA of the CDR3 is TGTGCCAGCAGCTTAGTAGGGGAGGGTTCACCCCTCCACTTT. This sequence encodes CASSLVGEGSPLHF.

This chain uses TRBV21-1 with TRBJ2-3; the D call TRBD2 from the table was never checked on the DNA. TRBV21-1 is reported as a pseudogene. The CDR3 contains 15 residues. The CDR3 DNA reads TGTGCCAGCAGCAAAGATGAGACTAGCGAGAGATCGCAGTATTTT. Translated, it gives CASSKDETSERSQYF.